What follows describes a single TCR beta chain. This clonotype was seen only a few times. Its antigen is still unknown. Per-base qualities were not stored, and no clone one base away is much larger. Including the terminal cysteine and phenylalanine, the CDR3 comprises 13 residues. This entry keeps only the CDR3 DNA: 39 bases, framed from base 1. V loses 0 bases of germline sequence and J loses 9 bases, and the interval between the two ends is 9 bases. Looking up the germline V gene yields CDR1 SGHDN and CDR2 FVKESK. The TCR beta CDR3 regions were amplified from RNA transcripts. The first round of RT-PCR for the TCR CDR3 was performed with the HTBI primer set and the Qiagen OneStep RT-PCR kit. The libraries were constructed in a second round of multiplex PCR and then size-selected and purified. Libraries were sequenced paired-end with 100 bp reads on an Illumina HiSeq2000. The paper's processing steps were these. SOAPnuke was used to process the raw data, with reads discarded if the reads contained adapters or uncalled bases, had a mean Phred below 15, or lacked an exact constant-primer or identifier match. High-quality paired reads were merged using COPE v1.2.5, and each unique nucleotide sequence was defined as a clonotype. MiTCR v1.1 was used to align clonotypes to the IMGT TRBV, TRBD and TRBJ reference segments. The analysis included only V-J combinations with a frequency above 0.0001, which together covered roughly 99% of the repertoires. The TCS score was defined as the ratio of F50 (clonal expansion) to E x V (chaos), calculated using BLOSUM62-based TCRdist between CDR3 peptides within each V-J. Welch's t-statistics and random forest reduced around 520 V-J features to around 14, which were used in a naive Bayes classifier (R e1071). TCRdb reran the public reads through fastp at Q25 and MiXCR, keeping productive beta chains. Rows with a matching CDR3 protein are joined into one entry that keeps the most common DNA and genes. The V and J calls reflect TCRdb's pipeline rather than the authors' work. The sample table holds more than 450,000 distinct CDR3 sequences, of which just under 20% were seen once. The leading ten clones occupy 47% of the sample.

The sample is drawn from a study of T cells in Graves' hyperthyroidism and ophthalmopathy (dated by TCRdb to 2018 to 2020). With regard to the full study: Peripheral blood samples were taken at the time of initial diagnosis, prior to any treatment. To identify distinguishing TCR V-J signatures, a discovery cohort of 100 patients was used, comprising some 45 with Graves' ophthalmopathy and 57 with stable Graves' hyperthyroidism. Prospective prediction of ophthalmopathy was tested in an independent validation cohort consisting of 18 to 20 hyperthyroidism patients and approximately 16 patients who later progressed to ophthalmopathy. For training and testing, the 100 or so patients in the discovery cohort were randomly divided in a 7:3 ratio. Thyroid tissue and blood T-cell repertoires from about six Graves' hyperthyroidism patients were also compared in the study. After blood sampling, hyperthyroidism patients were treated with methimazole at a starting dose of 30 mg daily, and ophthalmopathy patients were treated with high-dose intravenous methylprednisolone. The paper reports TCR Vbeta CDR3 sequencing of some 140 peripheral blood samples: fewer than 50 ophthalmopathy, fewer than 80 hyperthyroidism and 17 progressor patients.

Study-wide conclusions, independent of this receptor: In validation, the model predicted progression to ophthalmopathy a median of approximately 6.6 months before onset, with approximately 70% sensitivity and around 76% specificity. Blood samples also contained most of the expanded thyroid clonotypes (frequency above 0.001), which suggests that blood repertoires may reflect thyroid immune responses. In cross-validation, a model built on a 13 V-J signature told ophthalmopathy apart from stable hyperthyroidism with just under 90% sensitivity and around 83% specificity, and in testing the same model reached 80%/75%. Sample size was not statistically predetermined, and investigators were not blinded to group allocation.

In the ophthalmopathy patients, disease was moderately to severely active, with a Clinical Activity Score of 3 or more, a NOSPECS grade of 4 or more, and a duration of less than 3 months. The study excluded patients with uncontrolled infections, other autoimmune diseases, pregnancy or lactation. Clinical symptoms, serum thyroxine and TRAb, thyroid ultrasound, and orbital computed tomography formed the basis for the diagnoses. PBMCs were isolated from 7.5 to 10 ml of fresh peripheral blood by Ficoll-Paque density gradient centrifugation. Total RNA was extracted using Trizol reagent, and RNA quality was assessed on an Agilent 2100 Bioanalyzer.

The chain employs TRBV14 and TRBJ2-1; no D gene can be assigned with confidence. This TCR was sampled from a man aged 35-49 years with Graves' ophthalmopathy. Sequenced: blood. The CDR3 sequence is CASSQDPVGEQFF. Read as DNA, the sequence is TGTGCCAGCAGCCAAGACCCAGTAGGTGAGCAGTTCTTC.